The clone carrying this T cell receptor beta chain was counted many times. Antigen unknown. This sample is part of a study of T cells in Graves' hyperthyroidism and ophthalmopathy. Regarding the study as a whole: Through a model of 13 V-J features, ophthalmopathy was separated from stable hyperthyroidism.

Germline CDR1 DFQATT, CDR2 SNEGSKA (reference sequence). J was trimmed by 0 bases and V by 0 bases; bases with no gene match: 12. The length of the CDR3 is 18 residues. Individuals with ophthalmopathy presented a Clinical Activity Score of at least 3, a NOSPECS grade of at least 4 and a duration under 3 months. The PBMCs were sourced from fresh peripheral blood (approximately 9.6 ml). The investigators amplified TCR beta CDR3 regions from RNA transcripts. In the first-round RT-PCR of the TCR CDR3, the HTBI primer set was used. In TCRdb, the multiplex PCR reads were re-called with MiXCR into one record per CDR3 protein. The data hold 400,000 to 550,000 distinct CDR3 sequences, with approximately 25% observed a single time.

Sequencing was performed on blood. The J gene is TRBJ2-5, the V gene TRBV20-1, with 8 bases identical to TRBD1. The sequence was obtained from a woman aged 30 to 39 with Graves' ophthalmopathy. CDR3 in amino acids: CSARDPRGQGAYQETQYF. The CDR3 DNA reads as TGCAGTGCTAGAGATCCCCGTGGGCAGGGGGCCTACCAAGAGACCCAGTACTTC.